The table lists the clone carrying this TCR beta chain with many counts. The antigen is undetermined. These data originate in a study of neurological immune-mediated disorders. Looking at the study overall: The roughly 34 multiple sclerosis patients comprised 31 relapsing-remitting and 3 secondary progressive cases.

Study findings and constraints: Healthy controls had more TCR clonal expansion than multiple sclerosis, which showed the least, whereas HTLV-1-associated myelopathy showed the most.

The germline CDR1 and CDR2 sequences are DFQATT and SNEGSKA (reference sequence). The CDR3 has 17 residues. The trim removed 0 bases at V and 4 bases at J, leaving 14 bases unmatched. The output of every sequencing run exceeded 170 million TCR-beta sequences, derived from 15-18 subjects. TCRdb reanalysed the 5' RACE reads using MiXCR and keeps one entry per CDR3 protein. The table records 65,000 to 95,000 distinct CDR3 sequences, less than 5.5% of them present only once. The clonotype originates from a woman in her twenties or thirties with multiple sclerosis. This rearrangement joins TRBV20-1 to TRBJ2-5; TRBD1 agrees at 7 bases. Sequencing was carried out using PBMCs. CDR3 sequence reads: CSARDPTGAPFGETQYF. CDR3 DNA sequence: TGCAGTGCTAGAGATCCAACAGGGGCCCCGTTCGGAGAGACCCAGTACTTC.